The rows below give T cell receptor beta chains drawn from one sample of a study of T cells in Graves' hyperthyroidism and ophthalmopathy. TCRdb re-analysed the multiplex PCR reads in MiXCR, keeping a single row per CDR3 protein. Of 490,000 or so distinct CDR3 sequences listed, about 16% are singletons. Material: blood. These receptors all stem from a woman aged 25 to 39 with Graves' ophthalmopathy. Each CDR3 is given without its conserved first and last residue.

v_call | cdr3_aa
TRBV28 | ASSWKIADIQY
TRBV30 | AWSYGAGNQPQH
TRBV7-2 | ASSLEWRTVYSGNTIY
TRBV3-1 | ASSLSDGFYGYT
TRBV3-1 | ASSQGQLAKAF
TRBV24-1 | ATRNRDSQYHEQF
TRBV7-2 | ASLLAEGDTQY
TRBV12-3/TRBV12-4 | ASSQLGQGAWNEQF
TRBV30 | AWSAQANTEAF
TRBV20-1 | SATGDSYEQY
TRBV5-1 | ASSFDPGRIYNEQF
TRBV9 | ASSLPGTSTYEQY
TRBV28 | ASSLMGGVYNEQF
TRBV4-1 | ASSQEGRNQPQH
TRBV5-1 | ASSQVSGSTYEQY
TRBV15 | ATSRDRGRNEKLF
TRBV20-1 | SASSGPFLNLEQF
TRBV15 | ATSRDVRAGVYNEQF
TRBV30 | AWSVTGGRNTIY
TRBV12-3/TRBV12-4 | ASSFSGMEQY
TRBV10-1 | ASGPTSGSSREQY
TRBV28 | ASSLGGVGANVLT
TRBV28 | ASSLFGSSYEQY
TRBV5-6 | ASSFGLAGLQETQY
TRBV6-1 | ASRTGSHTGELF
TRBV28 | ASSFRSGRVGTQY
TRBV30 | ASNRVGGYNEQF
TRBV20-1 | SARGPQVADTQY
TRBV18 | ASSLTKDQPQH
TRBV28 | ASSPGPGQYNSPLH
TRBV12-3/TRBV12-4 | ASSFKQNTEAF
TRBV19 | ASSEGGTARRNQPQH